Each of the 29 T cell receptor beta chains below was sequenced from the same sample in a study of molecular identifiers for immune sequencing clone quantification. TCRdb used MiXCR to reprocess the PCR reads, holding one entry per CDR3 protein. The sample includes about 640,000 distinct CDR3 sequences, 15% to 20% of them seen just once. The sequencing sample was made of naive CD8+ T cells from blood, with Jurkat cell RNA spiked in. Subset described: FACS-sorted CD8+CD4-CCR7+CD45RA+ naive T cells. These receptor sequences come from a human donor in good health. Some libraries in this study had Jurkat cell RNA spiked in.

This clonotype was counted at least ten times. The chain has TRBV29-1 and TRBJ2-3; 10 bases map to TRBD2. The V segment lost 3 bases and the J segment 2 bases; nucleotides outside the gene matches: 8. Germline V gene data show CDR1 as SQVTM and CDR2 as ANQGSEA. The CDR3 totals 16 residues. CDR3 nucleotides: TGCAGCGTTGATGGGCCTAGCGGGAGTCCCACAGATACGCAGTATTTT. This gives the protein CSVDGPSGSPTDTQYF.

Turning to this clonotype: A much larger clone sits a single nucleotide away, making a read error possible. The V call is TRBV6-6, the J call TRBJ1-1, with D possibly matching TRBD1 (5 bases). The CDR3 is 15 residues long. The V gene's germline CDR1 is MNHNY and CDR2 SVGAGI (reference sequence). In DNA, the CDR3 is TGTGCCAGCAGTTACTCTGGGGGAGGGTACACTGAAGCTCTCTTT. Translating it yields CASSYSGGGYTEALF.

V gene TRBV12-3 or TRBV12-4 combines with J gene TRBJ1-5, with a tentative D call TRBD1 (6 bases). The CDR3 totals 15 residues. Trimming pared 9 bases from V and 7 bases from J, leaving 22 bases between. The CDR3 sequence is CARSLTQGYGQPQHF. The CDR3 region has the DNA TGTGCCAGGAGCCTAACCCAGGGGTATGGACAGCCCCAGCATTTT.

The chain uses TRBV5-8 and TRBJ2-4, with D tentatively TRBD2 (6 bases). The CDR3 consists of 18 residues. Germline V gene lookup returns CDR1 SGHTS and CDR2 YDEGEE. Trimming removed 2 bases at V and 0 bases at J, with 18 bases between. Here the CDR3 reads CASSLHDGGILAKNIQYF. In DNA form, the CDR3 reads TGTGCCAGCAGCTTACATGACGGGGGAATACTAGCCAAAAACATTCAGTACTTC.

J is TRBJ2-7 and V is TRBV6-1; 11 nucleotides match TRBD2. Germline V gene data show CDR1 as MNHNS and CDR2 as SASEGT. Losses at the gene ends were 4 bases for V and 4 bases for J; bases not matched to a gene: 12. CDR3 length equals 17 residues. The CDR3 sequence is CASSGQLAGVSQYEQYF. For the CDR3, the DNA is TGTGCCAGCAGTGGACAACTAGCGGGAGTTTCCCAATACGAGCAGTACTTC.

Points on this clonotype: A read error may be the cause here, since a much bigger clone is one base away. The CDR3 does not close with the conserved phenylalanine or tryptophan, likely indicating a read error. V usage is TRBV9 and J usage is TRBJ2-7, with D possibly being TRBD2 (5 bases). CDR1 is SGDLS and CDR2 is YYNGEE in the germline V gene. The CDR3 consists of 14 residues. V gave up 0 bases and J gave up 2 bases, with 9 bases separating them. CDR3 residues: CASSVVRVPYEQYL. The DNA for the CDR3 is TGTGCCAGCAGCGTAGTGAGGGTTCCCTACGAGCAGTACCTC.

Ten or more counts support this clonotype. The J gene is TRBJ2-7, the V gene TRBV5-6; either TRBD1 or TRBD2 may supply D (5 bases each). The V and J ends lost 3 bases and 2 bases respectively, with 15 bases between them. CDR3 length equals 15 residues. CDR1 SGHDT and CDR2 YYEEEE come from the germline V gene. CDR3 nucleotide sequence: TGTGCCAGCAGCTCCAACCGGGACGGCCCCTACGAGCAGTACTTC. Its translation: CASSSNRDGPYEQYF.

This clonotype showed up just a few times. CDR3: CASSFRGQLNEKLFF. DNA of the CDR3: TGTGCCAGCAGTTTCAGAGGACAGCTGAATGAAAAACTGTTTTTT. The chain couples TRBV28 to TRBJ1-4, with a tentative D call TRBD1 (6 bases). The CDR3 covers 15 residues. V was shortened by 3 bases and J by 5 bases, with 13 bases between the two germline ends. Germline assignment: CDR1 MDHEN and CDR2 SYDVKM.

This clonotype was observed many times. The chain employs TRBV7-9 and TRBJ2-7; no reliable D call. The CDR3 sequence is 12 residues long. Looked up from germline, CDR1 is SEHNR and CDR2 is FQNEAQ (reference sequence). V lost 5 bases to trimming and J lost 5 bases, with 10 bases between them. CDR3 nucleotides: TGTGCCAGCAGCCGCCTCGAAGACGAGCAGTACTTC. Translating gives CASSRLEDEQYF. Full variable domain (remainder filled in from reference TRBV7-9 and TRBJ2-7): DTGVSQNPRHKITKRGQNVTFRCDPISEHNRLYWYRQTLGQGPEFLTYFQNEAQLEKSRLLSDRFSAERPKGSFSTLEIQRTEQGDSAMYLCASSRLEDEQYFGPGTRLTVT.

Comment on this clonotype: This clone may be a read error of a much larger clone one base away. The chain recombines TRBV19 with TRBJ1-4; D unclear. This CDR3 region has 14 residues. CDR1 LNHDA and CDR2 SQIVND come from the germline V gene (reference sequence). The DNA for the CDR3 is TGTGCCAGTAGTCCAGGCTACGCGCATGAAATACTGTTTTTT. It specifies CASSPGYAHEILFF.

This clonotype was counted at least ten times. This chain links TRBV19 with TRBJ1-4; D not certain. Germline values: CDR1 LNHDA, CDR2 SQIVND (reference sequence). The CDR3 contains 14 residues. Trimming pared 3 bases from V and 8 bases from J, leaving 13 bases between. Here the CDR3 DNA reads TGTGCCAGTAGTATTCGAGCGGAATGGGAAAAACTGTTTTTT. This translates into CASSIRAEWEKLFF.

This clonotype has more than one count but fewer than ten. The rearrangement joins TRBV6-6 to TRBJ1-1; 7 bases align to TRBD1. Germline V gene data show CDR1 as MNHNY and CDR2 as SVGAGI (reference sequence). The CDR3 is 14 amino acids. Losses at the gene ends were 10 bases for V and 8 bases for J; bases not matched to a gene: 16. The DNA for the CDR3 is TGTGCCACACAGATGGGACAGAGGTTGGCGGAAGCTTTCTTT. Amino acids: CATQMGQRLAEAFF.

This clonotype was counted between two and nine times. Since a much larger clone is just one base distant, this may be a read error. The chain carries TRBV5-1 and TRBJ2-5; D gene ambiguous. The germline gives CDR1 SGHRS, CDR2 YFSETQ. This CDR3 is built from 13 residues. CDR3 sequence: CTSSLSDQETQYF. The CDR3 DNA follows: TGCACCAGCAGCTTGAGCGACCAAGAGACCCAGTACTTC.

This clonotype occurred many times. The chain uses TRBV28 and TRBJ2-5; 9 nucleotides line up with TRBD2. Unmatched junction bases numbered 7, after V lost 5 bases and J lost 0 bases. The CDR3 is made up of 16 amino acids. Germline V lookup: CDR1 MDHEN, CDR2 SYDVKM. CDR3 protein: CASSPTTSGYQETQYF. DNA for the CDR3: TGTGCCAGCAGTCCTACGACTAGCGGTTACCAAGAGACCCAGTACTTC. Full variable domain (rest looked up from reference TRBV28 and TRBJ2-5): DVKVTQSSRYLVKRTGEKVFLECVQDMDHENMFWYRQDPGLGLRLIYFSYDVKMKEKGDIPEGYSVSREKKERFSLILESASTNQTSMYLCASSPTTSGYQETQYFGPGTRLLVL.

As to this clonotype: This clone may be a read error of a much larger clone one base away. The chain has TRBV10-3 and TRBJ1-2; D perhaps matches TRBD1 (5 bases). The CDR3 consists of 18 residues. CDR1 and CDR2 from the germline V gene are ENHRY and SYGVKD. The V end was cut by 6 bases, the J end by 5 bases, with 28 bases between. Here the CDR3 DNA reads TGTGCCATCAGCGCCCGATCCAGGGAATTCGACGGGCCTTATGGCTACACCTTC. Translated, it gives CAISARSREFDGPYGYTF.

This clonotype was observed a few times. The rearrangement joins TRBV6-5 to TRBJ2-1; 8 nucleotides align to TRBD2. V lost 2 bases to trimming and J lost 8 bases; unmatched junction nucleotides: 11. Germline loops: CDR1 MNHEY, CDR2 SVGAGI. CDR3 length equals 16 residues. The CDR3 sequence: CASSYPRGGGRYEQFF. DNA of the CDR3: TGTGCCAGCAGTTACCCTCGGGGGGGGGGGCGGTATGAGCAGTTCTTC.

This chain links TRBV12-3 or TRBV12-4 with TRBJ2-7; D possibly corresponds to TRBD1 (6 bases). This CDR3 is built from 15 residues. The ends were cut back, 3 bases at V and 0 bases at J, with 12 bases in the middle. CDR3 bases: TGTGCCAGCAGTTTCGGGGACATCGGCTCCTACGAGCAGTACTTC. Translated: CASSFGDIGSYEQYF.

This clonotype has at least ten counts. The CDR3 bases are TGCGCCAGCAGCCAAGATATAGGGAAAGAGACCCAGTACTTC. Its protein is CASSQDIGKETQYF. The chain joins TRBV4-3 to TRBJ2-5; unclear D gene. The germline V gene has CDR1 LGHNA and CDR2 YSLEER. Trimming pared 0 bases from V and 3 bases from J, leaving 8 bases between. This CDR3 region has 14 residues.

This clonotype was seen ten or more times. The CDR3 DNA follows: TGTGCCTGGAGTGTTACGGGGGATGAGCAGTTCTTC. Its protein is CAWSVTGDEQFF. This chain links TRBV30 with TRBJ2-1; tentative D call: TRBD2 (6 bases). There are 12 residues in the CDR3. The V end was cut by 0 bases, the J end by 8 bases, with 8 bases between. Germline V lookup: CDR1 GTSNPN, CDR2 SVGIG (reference sequence).

This clonotype was picked up many times. This chain links TRBV28 with TRBJ1-5; D is possibly TRBD1 (6 bases). The CDR3 has 15 residues. The V gene's germline CDR1 is MDHEN and CDR2 SYDVKM. The V and J ends lost 8 bases and 1 base respectively, with 15 bases between them. The CDR3 protein is CASVADRFSNQPQHF. CDR3 sequence (DNA): TGTGCCAGCGTTGCCGACAGGTTCAGCAATCAGCCCCAGCATTTT.

This clonotype was counted ten times or more. V gene TRBV21-1 combines with J gene TRBJ2-7; the D call in the table, TRBD1, was not verified against the DNA. TRBV21-1 is an annotated pseudogene. The length of the CDR3 is 13 residues. CDR3 coding DNA: TGTGCCAGCAGCAATGGCGCGGGCGTAGAGAAGTACTTC. This encodes CASSNGAGVEKYF.

This clonotype has a count of ten or more. The V and J genes are TRBV12-3 or TRBV12-4 and TRBJ1-5; D call uncertain. Trimming removed 3 bases at V and 1 base at J, with 10 bases between. CDR3 size: 15 residues. CDR3 residues: CASSFGILSNQPQHF. The CDR3 nucleotides are TGTGCCAGCAGTTTTGGGATTTTAAGCAATCAGCCCCAGCATTTT.

The rearrangement links TRBV5-1 to TRBJ2-2; possible D gene TRBD1, 5 bases. The CDR3 sequence is 16 residues long. V was clipped by 2 bases and J by 1 base, with 12 bases between them. The germline CDR1 and CDR2 sequences are SGHRS and YFSETQ. The CDR3 DNA is TGCGCCAGCAGCTTTCCGGCAGGGCAGAACACCGGGGAGCTGTTTTTT. It yields the protein CASSFPAGQNTGELFF.

This clonotype has ten or more counts. The rearrangement uses TRBV7-6 and TRBJ2-7, with 8 bases identical to TRBD1. The CDR3 is 13 amino acids. Trimming cost V 5 bases and J 6 bases; bases outside gene matches: 6. Germline CDR1 is SGHVS and CDR2 is FNYEAQ. The CDR3 coding sequence is TGTGCCAGCAGCCCGAACAGGGGGAGCGAGCAGTACTTC. Its protein is CASSPNRGSEQYF.

Comment on this clonotype: A read error is possible here, since a much larger clone lies one base away. V and J are TRBV27 and TRBJ1-1; D is unresolved. CDR3 length equals 13 residues. From germline, CDR1 is MNHEY and CDR2 SMNVEV (reference sequence). CDR3 sequence: CASSPVWNTVAFF. The CDR3 DNA follows: TGTGCCAGCAGTCCTGTATGGAACACTGTAGCTTTCTTT.

This clonotype was seen only a few times. The chain uses TRBV27 and TRBJ1-4; D not resolved. This CDR3 is built from 15 residues. Trimming took 2 bases from V and 2 from J, leaving 9 bases between them. Germline V lookup: CDR1 MNHEY, CDR2 SMNVEV (reference sequence). CDR3 sequence (DNA): TGTGCCAGCAGTTTAACGGGAGTGACTAATGAAAAACTGTTTTTT. It specifies CASSLTGVTNEKLFF.

Regarding this clonotype: This may be a read error, as it is one base from a much larger clone. CDR3 in amino acids: CASSQDWTWGGQPQHF. The CDR3 region has the DNA TGCGCCAGCAGCCAAGATTGGACATGGGGAGGTCAGCCCCAGCATTTT. The chain couples TRBV4-3 to TRBJ1-5; D possibly corresponds to TRBD1 (5 bases). V gave up 0 bases and J gave up 6 bases, with 15 bases separating them. The CDR3 spans 16 residues. Per the germline V gene, CDR1 is LGHNA and CDR2 is YSLEER.

This clonotype was observed many times. The gene calls are TRBV29-1 and TRBJ1-1, with a possible D match to TRBD1 (5 bases). V lost 4 bases and J 0 bases, leaving 9 bases between the germline ends. This CDR3 region has 13 residues. Germline CDR1 is SQVTM and CDR2 is ANQGSEA. As DNA, the CDR3 is TGCAGCGTTGTGGGGGTTGTGAACACTGAAGCTTTCTTT. Its translation: CSVVGVVNTEAFF.

The chain couples TRBV4-3 to TRBJ2-7; D gene uncertain. CDR3 length equals 14 residues. Germline CDR1 LGHNA, CDR2 YSLEER. With 4 bases removed from V and 2 bases from J, the gap between germline ends came to 12 bases. The CDR3 is CASSLTDTAYEQYF. CDR3 DNA: TGCGCCAGCAGCCTGACTGACACTGCCTACGAGCAGTACTTC.